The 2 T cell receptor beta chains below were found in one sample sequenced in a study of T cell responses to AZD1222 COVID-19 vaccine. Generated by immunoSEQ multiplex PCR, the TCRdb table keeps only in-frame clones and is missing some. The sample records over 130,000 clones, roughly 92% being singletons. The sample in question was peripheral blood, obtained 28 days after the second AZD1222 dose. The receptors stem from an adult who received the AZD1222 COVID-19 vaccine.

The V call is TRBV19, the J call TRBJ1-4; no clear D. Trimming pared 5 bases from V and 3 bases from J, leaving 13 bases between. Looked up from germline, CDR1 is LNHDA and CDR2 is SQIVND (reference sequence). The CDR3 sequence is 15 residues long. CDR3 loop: CASSRAAVSNEKLFF. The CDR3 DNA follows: TGTGCCAGTAGTCGGGCAGCAGTCTCTAATGAAAAACTGTTTTTT.

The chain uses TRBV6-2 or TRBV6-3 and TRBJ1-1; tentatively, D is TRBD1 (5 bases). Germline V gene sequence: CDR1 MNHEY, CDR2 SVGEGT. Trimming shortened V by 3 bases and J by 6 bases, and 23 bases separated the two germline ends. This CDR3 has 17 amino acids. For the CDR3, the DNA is TGTGCCAGCAGTTATTCGGGATCTGTAGAGTGGGGGGCTGAAGCTTTCTTT. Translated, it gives CASSYSGSVEWGAEAFF.